This entry lists 8 T cell receptor beta chains sequenced from one sample in a study of neurological immune-mediated disorders. MiXCR, run by TCRdb on the 5' RACE reads, gives a single entry per CDR3 protein. The sample lists 30,000 to 40,000 distinct CDR3 sequences, less than 8.5% occurring once. The sequencing sample was made of PBMCs. Receptors originate from a woman in her 40s in good health.

In this sample, this clonotype turned up a few times. The chain uses TRBV19 and TRBJ2-1, with 7 bases matching TRBD2. V shed 1 base and J 5 bases; nucleotides not matched to a gene: 2. CDR3 length equals 14 residues. Germline V gene sequence: CDR1 LNHDA, CDR2 SQIVND (reference sequence). The CDR3 DNA sequence: TGTGCCAGTAGTATAGGGGGGGGAAACAATGAGCAGTTCTTC. Encoded protein: CASSIGGGNNEQFF.

This clonotype was counted many times. The chain uses TRBV3-1 and TRBJ2-7; unclear D gene. Germline-derived CDR1 and CDR2 are LGHDT and YNNKEL (reference sequence). The CDR3 spans 13 residues. V lost 4 bases, J lost 3 bases, and 10 bases lay in between. In DNA form, the CDR3 reads TGTGCCAGCAGCCCTTCCTCAATCTACGAGCAGTACTTC. It encodes CASSPSSIYEQYF.

This clonotype was observed at least ten times. The chain recombines TRBV5-6 with TRBJ2-7; D remains unclear. V was clipped by 0 bases and J by 3 bases, with 7 bases between them. Germline values: CDR1 SGHDT, CDR2 YYEEEE. The CDR3 is 13 amino acids. Written as DNA, the CDR3 is TGTGCCAGCAGCTTGGGGCAGTACTACGAGCAGTACGTC. Translating it yields CASSLGQYYEQYV.

At least ten counts were recorded for this clonotype. This chain connects TRBV20-1 to TRBJ2-7; possible D gene TRBD2, 5 bases. Germline CDR1 DFQATT, CDR2 SNEGSKA (reference sequence). The CDR3 is 11 residues long. Trimming cost V 6 bases and J 2 bases, with 8 bases left between them. In nucleotides, the CDR3 is TGCAGTGCCGGAGGCCCCTACGAGCAGTACTTC. Its protein is CSAGGPYEQYF.

This clonotype showed up many times. The CDR3 spells CASSLAGTYNYGYTF. Written as DNA, the CDR3 is TGTGCCAGCAGCTTAGCAGGGACCTATAACTATGGCTACACCTTC. The chain couples TRBV7-9 to TRBJ1-2; possibly TRBD1 for D (5 bases). The CDR3 spans 15 residues. Germline V gene data show CDR1 as SEHNR and CDR2 as FQNEAQ (reference sequence). V was pared by 0 bases and J by 1 base, with 9 bases between.

This clonotype was counted at least ten times. The chain recombines TRBV5-1 with TRBJ2-1; 7 nucleotides line up with TRBD1. The V and J ends lost 5 bases and 3 bases, in that order; junction bases with no gene match: 8. Germline-derived CDR1 and CDR2 are SGHRS and YFSETQ. The CDR3 runs 15 residues. The CDR3 bases are TGCGCCAGCAGACACGGGACAGCTATCTACAATGAGCAGTTCTTC. It translates to CASRHGTAIYNEQFF.

This clonotype appeared many times. The chain employs TRBV27 and TRBJ2-7; possible D gene TRBD1, 6 bases. V shed 2 bases and J shed 4 bases, with 9 bases lying between them. There are 13 residues in the CDR3. The V gene's germline CDR1 is MNHEY and CDR2 SMNVEV (reference sequence). The CDR3 is CASSLNRVYEQYF. The CDR3 nucleotides read TGTGCCAGCAGTTTAAACAGGGTTTACGAGCAGTACTTC.

This chain uses TRBV6-2 or TRBV6-3 with TRBJ2-2, with 8 nucleotides matching TRBD1. V shed 2 bases, J shed 0 bases, and the junction held 17 bases outside the gene matches. The CDR3 contains 21 residues. The germline V gene encodes CDR1 MNHEY and CDR2 SVGEGT. The CDR3 region is CASSYPSRDRGPSSNTGELFF. The CDR3 DNA reads as TGTGCCAGCAGTTACCCTTCCCGTGACAGGGGACCAAGCTCGAACACCGGGGAGCTGTTTTTT.